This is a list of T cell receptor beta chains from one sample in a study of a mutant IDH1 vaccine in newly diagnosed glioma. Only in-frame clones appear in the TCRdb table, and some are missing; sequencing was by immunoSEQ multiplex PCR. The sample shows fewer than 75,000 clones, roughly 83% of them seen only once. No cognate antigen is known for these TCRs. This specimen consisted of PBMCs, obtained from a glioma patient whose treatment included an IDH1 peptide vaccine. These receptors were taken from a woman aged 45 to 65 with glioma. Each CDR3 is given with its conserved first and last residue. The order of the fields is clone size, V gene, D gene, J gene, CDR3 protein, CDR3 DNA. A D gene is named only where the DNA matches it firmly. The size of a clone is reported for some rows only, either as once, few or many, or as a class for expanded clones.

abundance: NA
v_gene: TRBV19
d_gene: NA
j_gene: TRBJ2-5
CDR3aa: CASSLLGVQETQYF
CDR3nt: TGTGCCAGTAGTTTATTGGGGGTGCAAGAGACCCAGTACTTC

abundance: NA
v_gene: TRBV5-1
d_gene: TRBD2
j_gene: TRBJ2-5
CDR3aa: CASSTLEAGYQETQYF
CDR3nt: TGCGCCAGCAGCACCTTAGAAGCGGGGTACCAAGAGACCCAGTACTTC

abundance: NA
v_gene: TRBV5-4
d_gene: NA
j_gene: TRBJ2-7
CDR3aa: CASSLGGGTGSSYEQYF
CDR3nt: TGTGCCAGCAGCTTGGGTGGGGGCACTGGAAGCTCCTACGAGCAGTACTTC

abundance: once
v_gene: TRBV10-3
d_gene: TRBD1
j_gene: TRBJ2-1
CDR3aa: CAISVGTGVNEQFF
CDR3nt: TGTGCCATCAGTGTAGGGACAGGGGTCAATGAGCAGTTCTTC

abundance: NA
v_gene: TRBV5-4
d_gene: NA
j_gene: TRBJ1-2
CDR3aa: CASSTGQEGYTF
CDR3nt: TGTGCCAGCAGCACGGGGCAAGAGGGCTACACCTTC

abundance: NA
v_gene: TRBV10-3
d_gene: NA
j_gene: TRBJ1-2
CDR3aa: CAISVGEGFVIF
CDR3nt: TGTGCCATCAGTGTAGGCGAGGGCTTCGTGATCTTC

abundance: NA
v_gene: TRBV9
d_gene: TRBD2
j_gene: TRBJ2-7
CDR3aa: CASSVSGVSSYEQYF
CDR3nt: TGTGCCAGCAGTGTTAGCGGGGTGAGCTCCTACGAGCAGTACTTC

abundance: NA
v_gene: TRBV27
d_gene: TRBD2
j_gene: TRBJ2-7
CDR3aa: CASQSHQLATPNYEQYF
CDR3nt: TGTGCCAGCCAGTCACACCAACTAGCGACCCCAAACTACGAGCAGTACTTC

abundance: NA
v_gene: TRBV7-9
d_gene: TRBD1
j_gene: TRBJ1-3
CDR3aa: CASSYDRGQDTIYF
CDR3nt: TGTGCCAGCAGCTATGACAGGGGCCAGGACACCATATATTTT

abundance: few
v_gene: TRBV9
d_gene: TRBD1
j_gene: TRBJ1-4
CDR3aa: CASSGEPGGLFF
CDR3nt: TGTGCCAGCAGCGGCGAGCCAGGGGGACTGTTTTTT

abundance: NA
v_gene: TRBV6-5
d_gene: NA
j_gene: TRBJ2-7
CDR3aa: CASSRSTGGYEQYF
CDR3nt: TGTGCCAGCAGTCGATCAACAGGAGGGTACGAGCAGTACTTC

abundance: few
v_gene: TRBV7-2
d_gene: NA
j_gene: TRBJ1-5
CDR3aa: CASSLDNSQPQHF
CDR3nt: TGTGCCAGCAGCTTAGACAACAGTCAGCCCCAGCATTTT

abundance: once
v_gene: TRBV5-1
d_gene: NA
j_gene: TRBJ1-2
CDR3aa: CASSLEGLASSNYGYTF
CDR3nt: TGCGCCAGCAGCTTGGAAGGGTTAGCGAGCTCTAACTATGGCTACACCTTC

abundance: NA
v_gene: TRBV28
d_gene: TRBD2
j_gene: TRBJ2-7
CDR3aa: CASRRGTTYEQYF
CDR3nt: TGTGCCAGCAGACGAGGGACTACCTACGAGCAGTACTTC

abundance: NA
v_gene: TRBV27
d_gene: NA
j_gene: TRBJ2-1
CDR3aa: CASMNFGSGRGTYNEQFF
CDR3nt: TGTGCCAGCATGAATTTCGGGTCCGGGCGGGGAACCTACAATGAGCAGTTCTTC

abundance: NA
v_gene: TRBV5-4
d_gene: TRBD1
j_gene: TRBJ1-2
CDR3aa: CAVQGAEESGYTF
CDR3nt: TGTGCCGTACAGGGGGCAGAAGAGTCTGGCTACACCTTC

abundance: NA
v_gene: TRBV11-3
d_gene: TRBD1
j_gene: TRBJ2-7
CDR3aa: CASSHRTGTGKTYEQYF
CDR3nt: TGTGCCAGCAGCCACCGAACCGGGACAGGGAAAACCTACGAGCAGTACTTC

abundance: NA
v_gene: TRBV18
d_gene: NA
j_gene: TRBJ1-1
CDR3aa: CASSTTMNTEAFF
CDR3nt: TGTGCCAGCTCGACAACAATGAACACTGAAGCTTTCTTT

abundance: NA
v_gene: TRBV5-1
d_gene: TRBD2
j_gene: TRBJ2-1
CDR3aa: CASSTQGLAVDEQFF
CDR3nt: TGCGCCAGCAGCACCCAGGGACTAGCGGTGGATGAGCAGTTCTTC

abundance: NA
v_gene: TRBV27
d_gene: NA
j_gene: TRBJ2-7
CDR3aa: CASTEGAGGSYEQYF
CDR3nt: TGTGCCAGCACCGAAGGCGCGGGTGGGTCCTACGAGCAGTACTTC

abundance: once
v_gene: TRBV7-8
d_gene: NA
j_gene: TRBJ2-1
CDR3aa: CASSRPKFGDSSYNEQFF
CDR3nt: TGTGCCAGCAGCCGGCCAAAATTTGGGGACTCCTCCTACAATGAGCAGTTCTTC

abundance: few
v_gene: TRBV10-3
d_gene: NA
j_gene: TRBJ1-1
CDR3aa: CAIGEGSVNTEAFF
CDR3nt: TGTGCCATTGGGGAGGGGTCCGTAAACACTGAAGCTTTCTTT

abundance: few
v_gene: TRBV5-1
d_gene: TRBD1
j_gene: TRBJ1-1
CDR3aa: CASSDGTGGGRPAFF
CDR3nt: TGCGCCAGCAGCGACGGGACAGGGGGCGGTCGCCCAGCTTTCTTT

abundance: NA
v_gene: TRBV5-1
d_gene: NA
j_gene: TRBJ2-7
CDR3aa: CASSLGGGRQGPYEQYF
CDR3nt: TGCGCCAGCAGCCTCGGTGGGGGGCGACAGGGACCCTACGAGCAGTACTTC